This is a list of T cell receptor beta chains from one sample in a study of cytomegalovirus exposure and HLA in healthy donors. Clones were sequenced by immunoSEQ multiplex PCR, and TCRdb holds only the in-frame ones, with some missing. This sample yields about 130,000 clones, of which around 72% are seen a single time; roughly 4% belongs to the top ten. Sequencing was performed on PBMCs. Receptor source: a man between 18 and 35 years old in good health and CMV-seropositive. Both conserved end residues are part of each CDR3. Some rows have no size entry. The others give once, few or many, or a class for an expanded clone.

CASSLTPREKLFF | TRBJ1-4 | TRBV5-1 | NA
CASSAARVAQPQHF | TRBJ1-5 | TRBV25-1 | once
CASSPTGSSTGELFF | TRBJ2-2 | TRBV9 | few
CASSPGQGLYEQYF | TRBJ2-7 | TRBV6-6 | NA
CASSLNRGPSYEQYF | TRBJ2-7 | TRBV5-1 | NA
CASSYSIYSGTEAFF | TRBJ1-1 | TRBV6-5 | NA
CSAIAVQGARTGELFF | TRBJ2-2 | TRBV29-1 | NA
CASSLAGGPRDEQYF | TRBJ2-7 | TRBV5-6 | NA
CASSQDPPGRGQETQYF | TRBJ2-5 | TRBV4-1 | NA
CASRRWGREQFF | TRBJ2-1 | TRBV19 | NA
CASTGGAKNIQYF | TRBJ2-4 | TRBV5-4 | NA
CASSSSRRGTDTQYF | TRBJ2-3 | TRBV27 | once
CASSSVGLGQETQYF | TRBJ2-5 | TRBV28 | NA
CASFTGSGYTF | TRBJ1-2 | TRBV28 | NA
CASSAGGLGNTEAFF | TRBJ1-1 | TRBV9 | NA
CASSLYGGLSTDTQYF | TRBJ2-3 | TRBV28 | NA
CSVEGWGYTIYF | TRBJ1-3 | TRBV29-1 | NA
CASSEGPGELFF | TRBJ2-2 | TRBV4-1 | NA